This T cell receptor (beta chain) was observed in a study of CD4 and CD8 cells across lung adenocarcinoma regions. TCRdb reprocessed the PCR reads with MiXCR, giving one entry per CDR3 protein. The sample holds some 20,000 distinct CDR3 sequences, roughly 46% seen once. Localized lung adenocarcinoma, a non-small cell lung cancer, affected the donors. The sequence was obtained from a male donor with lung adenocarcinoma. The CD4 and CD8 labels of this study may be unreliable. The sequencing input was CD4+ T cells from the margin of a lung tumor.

As DNA, the CDR3 is TGTGCCAGCAGCTTAGTGGCGTCTAGCGGGAGTTGCGAGACCCAGTACTTC. Encoded protein: CASSLVASSGSCETQYF. The chain couples TRBV7-4 to TRBJ2-5; TRBD2 matches at 10 bases. The germline V gene encodes CDR1 SGHVT and CDR2 SQSDAQ. After removal of 1 base from V and 5 bases from J, the junction contained 10 bases not matched to a gene. The CDR3 runs to 17 residues.